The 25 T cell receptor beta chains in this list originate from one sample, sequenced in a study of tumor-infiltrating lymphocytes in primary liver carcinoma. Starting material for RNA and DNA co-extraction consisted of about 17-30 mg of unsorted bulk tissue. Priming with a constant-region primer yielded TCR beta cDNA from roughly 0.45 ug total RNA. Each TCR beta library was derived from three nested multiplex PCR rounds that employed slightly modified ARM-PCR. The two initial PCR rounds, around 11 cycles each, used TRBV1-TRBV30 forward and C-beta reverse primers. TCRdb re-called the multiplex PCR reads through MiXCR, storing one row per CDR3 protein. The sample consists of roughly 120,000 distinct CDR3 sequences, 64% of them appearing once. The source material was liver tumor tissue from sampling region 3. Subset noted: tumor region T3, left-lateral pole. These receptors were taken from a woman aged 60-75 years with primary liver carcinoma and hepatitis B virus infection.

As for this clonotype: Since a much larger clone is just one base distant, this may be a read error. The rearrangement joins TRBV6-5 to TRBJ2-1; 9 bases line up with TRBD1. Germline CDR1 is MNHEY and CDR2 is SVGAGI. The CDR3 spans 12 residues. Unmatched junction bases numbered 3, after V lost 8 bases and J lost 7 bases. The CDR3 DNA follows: TGTGCCAGCCGGGACAGGGCGAATGAGCAGTTCTTC. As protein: CASRDRANEQFF.

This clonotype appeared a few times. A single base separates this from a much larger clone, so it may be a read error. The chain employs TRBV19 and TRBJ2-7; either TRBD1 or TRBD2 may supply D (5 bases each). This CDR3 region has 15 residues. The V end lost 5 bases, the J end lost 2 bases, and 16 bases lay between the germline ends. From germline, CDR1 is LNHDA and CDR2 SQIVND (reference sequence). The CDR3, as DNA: TGTGCCAGTAGTGAGGGGACCGACGGGACCTACGAGCAGTACTTC. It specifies CASSEGTDGTYEQYF.

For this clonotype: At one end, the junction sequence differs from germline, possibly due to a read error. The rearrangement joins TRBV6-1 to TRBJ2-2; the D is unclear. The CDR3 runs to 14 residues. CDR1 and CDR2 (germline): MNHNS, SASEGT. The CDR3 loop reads CASRTAVNTGELFF. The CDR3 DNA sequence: TGTGCTAGCAGGACGGCGGTGAACACCGGGGAGCTGTTTTTT.

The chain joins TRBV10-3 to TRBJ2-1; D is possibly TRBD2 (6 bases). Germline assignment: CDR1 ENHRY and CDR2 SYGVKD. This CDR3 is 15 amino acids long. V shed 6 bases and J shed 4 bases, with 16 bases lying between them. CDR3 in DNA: TGTGCCATCAGCCCGACTAGTGGAAATTACAATGAGCAGTTCTTC. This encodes CAISPTSGNYNEQFF.

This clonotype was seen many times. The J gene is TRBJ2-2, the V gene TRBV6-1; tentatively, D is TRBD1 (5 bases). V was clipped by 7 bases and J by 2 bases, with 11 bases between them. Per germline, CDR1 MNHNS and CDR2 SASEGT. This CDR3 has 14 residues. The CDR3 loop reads CASTRQRNTGELFF. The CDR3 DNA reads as TGTGCCAGCACGCGACAGAGAAACACCGGGGAGCTGTTTTTT.

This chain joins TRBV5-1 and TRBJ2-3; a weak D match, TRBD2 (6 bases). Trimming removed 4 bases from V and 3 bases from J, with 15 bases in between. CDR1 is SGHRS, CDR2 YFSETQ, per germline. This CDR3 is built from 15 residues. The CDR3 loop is CASSPGTRRTDTQYF. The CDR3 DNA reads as TGCGCCAGCAGCCCCGGGACTCGTAGGACAGATACGCAGTATTTT.

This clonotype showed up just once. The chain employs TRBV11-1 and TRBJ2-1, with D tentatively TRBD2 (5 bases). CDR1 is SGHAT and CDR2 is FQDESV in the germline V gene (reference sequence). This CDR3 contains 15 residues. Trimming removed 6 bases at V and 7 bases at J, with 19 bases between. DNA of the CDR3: TGTGCCAGCAGTCAAACCGCCCAATCGGGGAATGAGCAGTTCTTC. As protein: CASSQTAQSGNEQFF.

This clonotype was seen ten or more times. CDR3 sequence: CSVSTRDAIYNEQFF. The CDR3 bases are TGCAGCGTTTCGACCCGGGACGCTATTTATAATGAGCAGTTCTTC. V gene TRBV29-1 combines with J gene TRBJ2-1, with D perhaps given as TRBD1 or TRBD2 (5 bases each). The germline CDR1 and CDR2 sequences are SQVTM and ANQGSEA. The V gene lost 5 bases and the J gene lost 7 bases, with 21 bases spanning the gap. The CDR3 runs to 15 residues.

CDR3 DNA: TGTGCCAGTAACTCCCGGACTCAAACCTACGAGCAGTACTTC. Amino acid sequence: CASNSRTQTYEQYF. The chain links TRBV5-8 to TRBJ2-7, with TRBD2 as a possible D gene (5 bases). V shed 8 bases and J shed 2 bases, with 17 bases lying between them. The CDR3 contains 14 residues. Germline V gives CDR1 SGHTS, CDR2 YDEGEE.

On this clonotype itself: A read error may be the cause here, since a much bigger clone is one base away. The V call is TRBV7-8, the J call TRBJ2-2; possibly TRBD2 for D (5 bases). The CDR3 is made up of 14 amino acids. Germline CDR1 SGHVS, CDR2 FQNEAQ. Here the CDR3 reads CASSLAAGTGEPFF. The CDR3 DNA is TGTGCCAGCAGCTTAGCTGCCGGCACCGGGGAGCCGTTTTTT.

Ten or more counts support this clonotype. The CDR3: CSVDWGMGGGTEAFF. CDR3 sequence (DNA): TGCAGCGTTGATTGGGGGATGGGGGGAGGGACTGAAGCTTTCTTT. This chain joins TRBV29-1 and TRBJ1-1; D might be TRBD1 (5 bases). This CDR3 is 15 amino acids long. In germline, CDR1 is SQVTM, CDR2 ANQGSEA. V was pared by 3 bases and J by 5 bases, with 19 bases between.

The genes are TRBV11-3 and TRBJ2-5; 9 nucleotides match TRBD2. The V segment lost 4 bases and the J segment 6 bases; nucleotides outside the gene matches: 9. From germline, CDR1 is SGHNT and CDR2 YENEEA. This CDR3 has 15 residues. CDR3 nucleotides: TGTGCCAGCAGCTCTGGGGTAGCGGGAGATAAGACCCAGTACTTC. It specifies CASSSGVAGDKTQYF.

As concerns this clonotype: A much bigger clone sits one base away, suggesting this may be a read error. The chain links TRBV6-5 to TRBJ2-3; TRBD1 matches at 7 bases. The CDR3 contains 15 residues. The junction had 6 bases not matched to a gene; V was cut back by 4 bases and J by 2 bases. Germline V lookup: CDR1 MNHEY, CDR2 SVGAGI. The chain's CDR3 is CASSCRGISTDTQYF. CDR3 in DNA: TGTGCCAGCAGTTGCAGGGGGATTTCCACAGATACGCAGTATTTT.

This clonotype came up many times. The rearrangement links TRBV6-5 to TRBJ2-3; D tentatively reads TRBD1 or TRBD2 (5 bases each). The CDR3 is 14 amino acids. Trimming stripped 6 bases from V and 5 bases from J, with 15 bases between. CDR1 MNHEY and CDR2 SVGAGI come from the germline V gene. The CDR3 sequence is CASRPGTSIDTQYF. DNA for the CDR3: TGTGCCAGCAGACCCGGGACCTCCATAGATACGCAGTATTTT.

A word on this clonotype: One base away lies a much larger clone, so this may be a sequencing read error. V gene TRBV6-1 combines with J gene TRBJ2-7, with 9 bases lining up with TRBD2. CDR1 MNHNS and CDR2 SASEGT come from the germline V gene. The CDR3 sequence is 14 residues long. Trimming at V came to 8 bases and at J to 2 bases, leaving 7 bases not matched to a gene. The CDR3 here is CASYTGTSTYEQYF. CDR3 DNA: TGTGCCAGCTACACCGGGACTAGCACCTACGAGCAGTACTTC.

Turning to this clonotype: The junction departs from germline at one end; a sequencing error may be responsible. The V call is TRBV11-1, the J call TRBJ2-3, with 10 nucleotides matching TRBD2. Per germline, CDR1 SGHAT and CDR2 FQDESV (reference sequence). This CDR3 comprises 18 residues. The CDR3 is CASSLTLAGGPGTGTQYF. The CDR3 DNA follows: TGTGCCAGCAGCTTAACGTTAGCGGGAGGACCTGGCACAGGTACGCAGTATTTC.

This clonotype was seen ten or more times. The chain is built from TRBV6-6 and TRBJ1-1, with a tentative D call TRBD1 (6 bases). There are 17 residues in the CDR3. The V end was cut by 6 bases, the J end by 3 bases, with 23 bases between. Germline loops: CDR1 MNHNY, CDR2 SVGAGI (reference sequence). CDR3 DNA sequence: TGTGCCAGCAGAATTACAGGGCTCGTAGGTAGGGACACTGAAGCTTTCTTT. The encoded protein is CASRITGLVGRDTEAFF.

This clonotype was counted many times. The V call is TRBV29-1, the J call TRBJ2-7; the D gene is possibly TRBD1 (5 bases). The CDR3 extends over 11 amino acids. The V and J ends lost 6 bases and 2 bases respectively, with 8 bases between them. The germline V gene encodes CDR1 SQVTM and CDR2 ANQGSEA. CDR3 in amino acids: CSVVRAYEQYF. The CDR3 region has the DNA TGCAGCGTAGTCAGGGCCTACGAGCAGTACTTC.

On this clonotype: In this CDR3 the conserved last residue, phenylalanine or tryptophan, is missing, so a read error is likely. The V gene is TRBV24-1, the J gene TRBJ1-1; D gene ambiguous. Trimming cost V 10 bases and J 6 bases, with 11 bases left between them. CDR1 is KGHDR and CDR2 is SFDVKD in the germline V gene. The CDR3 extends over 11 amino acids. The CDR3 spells CATTGFAEAFL. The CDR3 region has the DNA TGTGCCACTACCGGGTTTGCTGAAGCTTTCCTT.

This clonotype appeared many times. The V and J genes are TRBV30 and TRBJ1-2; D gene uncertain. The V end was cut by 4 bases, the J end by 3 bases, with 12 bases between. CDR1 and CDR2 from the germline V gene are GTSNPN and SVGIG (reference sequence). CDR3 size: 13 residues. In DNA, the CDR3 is TGTGCCTGGACCAAGAGACCCTACTATGGCTACACCTTC. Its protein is CAWTKRPYYGYTF.

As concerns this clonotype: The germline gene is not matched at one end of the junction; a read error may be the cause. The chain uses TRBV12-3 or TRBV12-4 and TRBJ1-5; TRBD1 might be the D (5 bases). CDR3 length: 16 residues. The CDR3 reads CVSHPGAHISNQPQHF. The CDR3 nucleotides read TGTGTCAGCCACCCCGGGGCCCACATTAGTAATCAGCCCCAGCATTTT.

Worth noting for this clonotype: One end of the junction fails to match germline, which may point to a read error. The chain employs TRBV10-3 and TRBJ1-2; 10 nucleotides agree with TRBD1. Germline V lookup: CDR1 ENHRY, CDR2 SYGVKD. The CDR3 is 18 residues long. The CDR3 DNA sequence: TGTGTCATCAGTGACCCCGTCCCGGGACAGGGGACTAACTATGGCTACACCTTC. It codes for CVISDPVPGQGTNYGYTF.

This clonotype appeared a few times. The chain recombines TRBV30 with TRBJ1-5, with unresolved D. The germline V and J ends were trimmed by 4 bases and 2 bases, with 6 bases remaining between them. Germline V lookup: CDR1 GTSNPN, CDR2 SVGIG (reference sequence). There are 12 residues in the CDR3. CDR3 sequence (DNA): TGTGCCTGGACCCGGGGCAATCAGCCCCAGCATTTT. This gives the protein CAWTRGNQPQHF. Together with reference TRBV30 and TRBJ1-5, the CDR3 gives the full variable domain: SQTIHQWPATLVQPVGSPLSLECTVEGTSNPNLYWYRQAAGRGLQLLFYSVGIGQISSEVPQNLSASRPQDRQFILSSKKLLLSDSGFYLCAWTRGNQPQHFGDGTRLSIL.

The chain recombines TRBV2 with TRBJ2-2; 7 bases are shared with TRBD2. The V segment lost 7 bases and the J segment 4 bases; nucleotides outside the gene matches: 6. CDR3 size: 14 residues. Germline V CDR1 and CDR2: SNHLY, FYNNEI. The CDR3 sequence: CASTGLRGTGELFF. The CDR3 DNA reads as TGTGCCAGCACGGGACTAAGGGGCACCGGGGAGCTGTTTTTT.

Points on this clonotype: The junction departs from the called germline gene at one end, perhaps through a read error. The CDR3: CVSSSRTAGANVLSF. As DNA, the CDR3 is TGTGTCAGCAGTTCTCGGACAGCTGGGGCCAACGTCCTGTCTTTC. The chain recombines TRBV6-5 with TRBJ2-6; TRBD1 might be the D (6 bases). The germline gives CDR1 MNHEY, CDR2 SVGAGI. The CDR3 is made up of 15 amino acids.